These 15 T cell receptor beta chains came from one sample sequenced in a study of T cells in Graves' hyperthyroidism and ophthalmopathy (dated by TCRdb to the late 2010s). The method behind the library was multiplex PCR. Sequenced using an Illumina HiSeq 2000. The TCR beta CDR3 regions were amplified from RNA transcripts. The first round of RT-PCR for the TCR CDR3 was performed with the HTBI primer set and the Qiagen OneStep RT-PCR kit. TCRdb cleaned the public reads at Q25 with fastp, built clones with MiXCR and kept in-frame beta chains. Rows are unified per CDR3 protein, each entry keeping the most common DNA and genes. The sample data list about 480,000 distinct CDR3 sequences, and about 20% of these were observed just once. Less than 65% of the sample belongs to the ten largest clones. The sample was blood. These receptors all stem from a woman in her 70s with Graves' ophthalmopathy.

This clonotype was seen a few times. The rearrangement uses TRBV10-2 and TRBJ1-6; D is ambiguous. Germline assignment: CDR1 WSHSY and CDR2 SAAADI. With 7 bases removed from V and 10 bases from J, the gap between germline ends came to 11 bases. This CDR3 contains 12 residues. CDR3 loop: CASMAPGSPLHF. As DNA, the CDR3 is TGCGCCAGCATGGCACCGGGGTCACCCCTCCACTTT.

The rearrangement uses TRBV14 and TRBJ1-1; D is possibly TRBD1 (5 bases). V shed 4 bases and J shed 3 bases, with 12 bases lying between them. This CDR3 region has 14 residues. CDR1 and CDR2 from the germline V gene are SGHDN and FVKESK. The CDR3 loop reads CASSPQTGDTEAFF. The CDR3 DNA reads TGTGCCAGCAGCCCCCAAACGGGGGACACTGAAGCTTTCTTT.

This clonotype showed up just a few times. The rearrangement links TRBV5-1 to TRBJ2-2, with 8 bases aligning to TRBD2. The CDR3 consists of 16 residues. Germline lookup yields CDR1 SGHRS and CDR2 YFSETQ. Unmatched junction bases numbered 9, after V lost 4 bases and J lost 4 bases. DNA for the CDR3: TGCGCCAGCAGCCCGGGGGGGTTTTCAACCACCGGGGAGCTGTTTTTT. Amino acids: CASSPGGFSTTGELFF.

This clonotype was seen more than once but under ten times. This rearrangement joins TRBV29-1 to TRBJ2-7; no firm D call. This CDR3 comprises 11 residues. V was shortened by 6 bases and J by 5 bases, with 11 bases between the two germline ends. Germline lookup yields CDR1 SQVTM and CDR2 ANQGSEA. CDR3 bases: TGCAGCGTCCTGTTAGCCCACGAGCAGTACTTC. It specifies CSVLLAHEQYF.

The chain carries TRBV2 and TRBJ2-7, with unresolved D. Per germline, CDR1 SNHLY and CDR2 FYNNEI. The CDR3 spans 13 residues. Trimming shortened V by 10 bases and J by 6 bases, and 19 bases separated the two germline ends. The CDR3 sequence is CAIRRGSGSEQYF. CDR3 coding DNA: TGTGCCATACGCCGTGGTTCGGGCTCCGAGCAGTACTTC.

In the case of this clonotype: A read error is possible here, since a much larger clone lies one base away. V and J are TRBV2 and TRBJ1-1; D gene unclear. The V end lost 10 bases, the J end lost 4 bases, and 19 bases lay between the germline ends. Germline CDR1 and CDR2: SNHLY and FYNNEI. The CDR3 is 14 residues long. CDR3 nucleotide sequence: TGTGCCAACAGACTGAATACCTTGGGCACTGAAGCTTTCTTT. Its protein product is CANRLNTLGTEAFF.

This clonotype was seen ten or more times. The CDR3: CAWAPGTREYEQYF. The CDR3, as DNA: TGTGCCTGGGCTCCCGGGACAAGAGAGTACGAGCAGTACTTC. The gene calls are TRBV30 and TRBJ2-7; D possibly corresponds to TRBD1 (6 bases). Germline V gene data show CDR1 as GTSNPN and CDR2 as SVGIG (reference sequence). CDR3 length: 14 amino acids. V was cut by 5 bases and J by 4 bases, with 18 bases left in between.

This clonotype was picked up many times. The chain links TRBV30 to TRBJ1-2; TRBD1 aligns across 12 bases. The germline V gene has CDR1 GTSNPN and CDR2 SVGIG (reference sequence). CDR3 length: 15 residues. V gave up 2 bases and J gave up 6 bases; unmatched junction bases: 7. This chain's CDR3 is CAWSIPGQGANGYTF. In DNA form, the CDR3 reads TGTGCCTGGAGTATCCCGGGACAGGGGGCGAATGGCTACACCTTC. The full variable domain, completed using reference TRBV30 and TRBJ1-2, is SQTIHQWPATLVQPVGSPLSLECTVEGTSNPNLYWYRQAAGRGLQLLFYSVGIGQISSEVPQNLSASRPQDRQFILSSKKLLLSDSGFYLCAWSIPGQGANGYTFGSGTRLTVV.

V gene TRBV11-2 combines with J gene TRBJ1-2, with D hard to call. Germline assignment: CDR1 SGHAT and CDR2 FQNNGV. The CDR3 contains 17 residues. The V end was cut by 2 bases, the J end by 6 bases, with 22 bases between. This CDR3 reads CASSLSPGRESLDGYTF. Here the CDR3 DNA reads TGTGCCAGCAGCTTAAGCCCCGGTCGCGAATCTCTGGATGGCTACACCTTC.

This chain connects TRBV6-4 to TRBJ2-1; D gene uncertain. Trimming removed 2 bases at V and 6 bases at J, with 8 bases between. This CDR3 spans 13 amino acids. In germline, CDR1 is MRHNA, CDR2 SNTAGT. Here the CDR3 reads CASSDGEVNEQFF. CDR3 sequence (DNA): TGTGCCAGCAGTGACGGGGAAGTCAATGAGCAGTTCTTC.

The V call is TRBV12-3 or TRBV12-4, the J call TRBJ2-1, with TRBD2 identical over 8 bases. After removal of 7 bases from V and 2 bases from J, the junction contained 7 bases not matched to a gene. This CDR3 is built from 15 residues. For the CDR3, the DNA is TGTGCCAGCACCGACGGGAGGGCCCCCTACAATGAGCAGTTCTTC. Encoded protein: CASTDGRAPYNEQFF.

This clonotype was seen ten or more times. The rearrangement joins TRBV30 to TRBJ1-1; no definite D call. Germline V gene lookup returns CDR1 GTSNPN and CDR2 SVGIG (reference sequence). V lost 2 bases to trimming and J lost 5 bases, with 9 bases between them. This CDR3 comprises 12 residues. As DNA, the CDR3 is TGTGCCTGGAGTTACCCCTTAACTGAAGCTTTCTTT. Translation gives CAWSYPLTEAFF.

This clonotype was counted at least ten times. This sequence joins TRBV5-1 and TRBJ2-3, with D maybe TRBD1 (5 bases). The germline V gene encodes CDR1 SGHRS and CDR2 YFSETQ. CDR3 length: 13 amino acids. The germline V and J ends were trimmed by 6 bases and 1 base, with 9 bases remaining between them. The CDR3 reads CASNQGGTDTQYF. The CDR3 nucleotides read TGCGCCAGCAACCAGGGCGGCACAGATACGCAGTATTTT.

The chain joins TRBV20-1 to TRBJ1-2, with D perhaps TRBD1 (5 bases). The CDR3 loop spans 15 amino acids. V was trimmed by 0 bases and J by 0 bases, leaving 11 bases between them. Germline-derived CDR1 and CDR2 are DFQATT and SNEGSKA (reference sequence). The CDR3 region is CSARDSQGANYGYTF. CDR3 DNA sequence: TGCAGTGCTAGAGATAGTCAAGGGGCTAACTATGGCTACACCTTC.

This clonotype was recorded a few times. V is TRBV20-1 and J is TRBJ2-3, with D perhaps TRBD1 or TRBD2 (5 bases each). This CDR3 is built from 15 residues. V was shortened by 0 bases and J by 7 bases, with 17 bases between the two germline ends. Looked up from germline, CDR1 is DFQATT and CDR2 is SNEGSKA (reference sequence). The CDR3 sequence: CSARDPSRDGHTQYF. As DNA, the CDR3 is TGCAGTGCTAGAGACCCTAGCAGGGACGGTCATACGCAGTATTTT.